This T cell receptor beta chain emerged from a study of cytomegalovirus exposure and HLA in healthy donors. Study as a whole: The roughly 120 validation repertoires, a later analysis reported, used the same platform as the 550 to 800 first-cohort repertoires.

Regarding the study as a whole: Most sequenced TCRs were rare (though some public TCRs occurred in many donors). In the 120 validation repertoires, a later analysis found that first-cohort TCR clusters tended to co-occur.

Notes on this clone: The target antigen is unknown.

Method: immunoSEQ multiplex PCR; TCRdb's copy keeps in-frame clones and lacks some. Altogether around 350,000 clones are present, 75% to 90% being singletons, with the ten largest covering roughly 0.83%. Trimming left V 3 bases short and J 3 bases short, with 9 bases between. The CDR3 runs to 13 residues. In germline, CDR1 is SGHTA, CDR2 FQGNSA. The donors were part of the validation cohort, which consisted of under 150 subjects and was separate from the first cohort of several hundred subjects. The chain joins TRBV7-2 to TRBJ2-7; possible D gene TRBD2, 5 bases. This TCR was recovered from a woman between 18 and 29 years old in good health and CMV-seronegative. The sequenced sample was PBMCs. This CDR3 is CASSFYEGYEQYF. The CDR3 DNA reads TGTGCCAGCAGCTTTTACGAGGGCTACGAGCAGTACTTC.